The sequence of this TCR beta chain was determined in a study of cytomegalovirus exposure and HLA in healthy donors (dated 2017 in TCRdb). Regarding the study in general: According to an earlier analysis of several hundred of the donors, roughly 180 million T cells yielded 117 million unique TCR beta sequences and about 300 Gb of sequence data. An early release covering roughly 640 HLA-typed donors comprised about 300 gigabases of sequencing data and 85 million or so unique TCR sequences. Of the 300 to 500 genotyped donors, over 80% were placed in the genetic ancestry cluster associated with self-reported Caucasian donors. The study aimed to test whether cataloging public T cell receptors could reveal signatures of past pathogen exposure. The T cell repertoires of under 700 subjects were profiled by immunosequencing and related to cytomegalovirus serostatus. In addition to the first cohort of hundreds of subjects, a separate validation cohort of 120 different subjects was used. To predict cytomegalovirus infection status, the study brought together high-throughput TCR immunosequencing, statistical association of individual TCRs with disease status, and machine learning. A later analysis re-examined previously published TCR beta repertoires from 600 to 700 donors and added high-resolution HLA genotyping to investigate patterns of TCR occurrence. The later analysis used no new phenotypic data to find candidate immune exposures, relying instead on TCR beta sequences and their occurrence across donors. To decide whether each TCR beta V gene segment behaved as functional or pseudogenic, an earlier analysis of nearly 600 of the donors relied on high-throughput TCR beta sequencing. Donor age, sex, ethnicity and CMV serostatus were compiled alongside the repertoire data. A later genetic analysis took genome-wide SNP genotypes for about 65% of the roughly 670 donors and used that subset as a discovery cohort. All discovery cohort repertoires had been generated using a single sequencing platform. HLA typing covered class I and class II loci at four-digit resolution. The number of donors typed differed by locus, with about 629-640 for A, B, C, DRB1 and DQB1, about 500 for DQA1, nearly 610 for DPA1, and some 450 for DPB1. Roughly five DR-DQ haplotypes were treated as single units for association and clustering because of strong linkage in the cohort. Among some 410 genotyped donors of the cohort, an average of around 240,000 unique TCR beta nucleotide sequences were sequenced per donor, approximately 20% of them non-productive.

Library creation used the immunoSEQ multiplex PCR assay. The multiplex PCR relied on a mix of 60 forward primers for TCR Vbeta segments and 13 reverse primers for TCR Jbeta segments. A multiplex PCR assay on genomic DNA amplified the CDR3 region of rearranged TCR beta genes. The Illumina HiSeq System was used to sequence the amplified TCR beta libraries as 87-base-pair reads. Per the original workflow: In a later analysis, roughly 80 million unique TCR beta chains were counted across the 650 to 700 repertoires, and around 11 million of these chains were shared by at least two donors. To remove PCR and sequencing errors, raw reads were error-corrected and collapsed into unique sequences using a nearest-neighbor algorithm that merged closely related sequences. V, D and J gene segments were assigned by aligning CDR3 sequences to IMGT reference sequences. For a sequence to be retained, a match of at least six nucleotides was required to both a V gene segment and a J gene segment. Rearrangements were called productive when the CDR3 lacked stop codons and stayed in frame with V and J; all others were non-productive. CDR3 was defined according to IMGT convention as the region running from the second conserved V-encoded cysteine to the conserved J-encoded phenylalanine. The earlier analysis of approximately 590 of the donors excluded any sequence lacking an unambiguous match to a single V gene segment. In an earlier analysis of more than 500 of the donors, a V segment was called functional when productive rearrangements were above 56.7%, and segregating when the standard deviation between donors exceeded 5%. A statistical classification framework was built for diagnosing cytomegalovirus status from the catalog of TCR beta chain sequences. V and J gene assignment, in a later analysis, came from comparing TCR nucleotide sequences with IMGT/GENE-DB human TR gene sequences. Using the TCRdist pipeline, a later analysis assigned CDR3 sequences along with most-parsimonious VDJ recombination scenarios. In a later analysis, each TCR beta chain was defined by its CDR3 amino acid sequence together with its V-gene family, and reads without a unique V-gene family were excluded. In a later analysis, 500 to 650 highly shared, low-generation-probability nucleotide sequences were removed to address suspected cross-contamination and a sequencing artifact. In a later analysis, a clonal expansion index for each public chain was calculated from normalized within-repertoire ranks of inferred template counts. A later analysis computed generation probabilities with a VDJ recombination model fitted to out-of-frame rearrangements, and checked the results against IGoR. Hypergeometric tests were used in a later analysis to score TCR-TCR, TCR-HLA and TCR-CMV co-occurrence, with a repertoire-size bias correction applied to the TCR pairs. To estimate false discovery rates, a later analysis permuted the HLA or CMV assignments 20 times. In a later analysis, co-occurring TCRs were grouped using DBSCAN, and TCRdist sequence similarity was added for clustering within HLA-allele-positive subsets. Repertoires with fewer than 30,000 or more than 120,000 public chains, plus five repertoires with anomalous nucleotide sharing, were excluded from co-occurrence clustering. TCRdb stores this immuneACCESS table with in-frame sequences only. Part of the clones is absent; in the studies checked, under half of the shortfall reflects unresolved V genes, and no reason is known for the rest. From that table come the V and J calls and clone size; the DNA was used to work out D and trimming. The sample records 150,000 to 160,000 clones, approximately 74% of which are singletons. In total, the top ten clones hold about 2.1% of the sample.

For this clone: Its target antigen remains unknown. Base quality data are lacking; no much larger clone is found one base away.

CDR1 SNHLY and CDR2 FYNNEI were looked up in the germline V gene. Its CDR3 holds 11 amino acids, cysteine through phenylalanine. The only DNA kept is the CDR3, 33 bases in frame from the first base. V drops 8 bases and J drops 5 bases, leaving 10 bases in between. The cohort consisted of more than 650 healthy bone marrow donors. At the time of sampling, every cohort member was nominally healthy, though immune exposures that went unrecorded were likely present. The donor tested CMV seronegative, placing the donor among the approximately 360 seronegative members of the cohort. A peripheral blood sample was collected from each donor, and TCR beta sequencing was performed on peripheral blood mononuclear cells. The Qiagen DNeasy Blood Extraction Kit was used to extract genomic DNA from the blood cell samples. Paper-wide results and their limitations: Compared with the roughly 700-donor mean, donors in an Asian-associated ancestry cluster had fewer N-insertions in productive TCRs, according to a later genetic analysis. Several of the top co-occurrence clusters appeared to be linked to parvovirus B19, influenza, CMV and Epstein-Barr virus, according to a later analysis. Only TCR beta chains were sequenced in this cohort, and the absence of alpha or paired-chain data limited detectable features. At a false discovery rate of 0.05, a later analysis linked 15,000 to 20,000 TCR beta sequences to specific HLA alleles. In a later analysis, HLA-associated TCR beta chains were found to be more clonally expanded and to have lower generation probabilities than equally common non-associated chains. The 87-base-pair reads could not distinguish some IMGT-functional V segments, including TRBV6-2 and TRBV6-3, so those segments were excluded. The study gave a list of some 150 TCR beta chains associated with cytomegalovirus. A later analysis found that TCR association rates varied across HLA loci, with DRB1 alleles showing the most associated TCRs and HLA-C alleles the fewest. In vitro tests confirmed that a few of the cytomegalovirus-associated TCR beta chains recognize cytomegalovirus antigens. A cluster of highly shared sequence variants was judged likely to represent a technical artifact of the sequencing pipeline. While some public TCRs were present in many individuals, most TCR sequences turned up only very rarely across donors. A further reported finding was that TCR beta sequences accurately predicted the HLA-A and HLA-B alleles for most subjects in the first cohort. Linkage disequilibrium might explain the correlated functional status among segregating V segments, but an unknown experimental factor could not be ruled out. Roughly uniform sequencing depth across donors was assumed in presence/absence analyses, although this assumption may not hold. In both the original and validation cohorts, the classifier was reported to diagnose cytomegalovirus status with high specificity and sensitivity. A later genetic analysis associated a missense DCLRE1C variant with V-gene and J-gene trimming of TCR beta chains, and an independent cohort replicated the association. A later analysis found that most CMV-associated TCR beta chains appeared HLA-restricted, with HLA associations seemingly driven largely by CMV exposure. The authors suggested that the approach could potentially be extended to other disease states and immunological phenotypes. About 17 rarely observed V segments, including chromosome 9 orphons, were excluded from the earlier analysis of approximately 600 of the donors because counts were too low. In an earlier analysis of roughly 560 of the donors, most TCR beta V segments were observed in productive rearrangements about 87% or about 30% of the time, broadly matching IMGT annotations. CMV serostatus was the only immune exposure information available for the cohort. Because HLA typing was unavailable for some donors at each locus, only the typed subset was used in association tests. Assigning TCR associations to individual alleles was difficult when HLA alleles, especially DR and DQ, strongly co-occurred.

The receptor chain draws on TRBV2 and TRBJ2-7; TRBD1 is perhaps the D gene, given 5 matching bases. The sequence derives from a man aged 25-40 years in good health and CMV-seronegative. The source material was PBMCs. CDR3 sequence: CASERTNEQYF. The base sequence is TGTGCCAGCGAAAGGACAAACGAGCAGTACTTC.